This T cell receptor beta chain was profiled in a study of T cell responses to AZD1222 COVID-19 vaccine. The V gene's germline CDR1 is MNHEY and CDR2 SVGAGI. CDR3 length: 13 residues. V dropped 2 bases and J dropped 7 bases, with 11 bases sitting between them. Profiled with immunoSEQ multiplex PCR; TCRdb holds only in-frame clones, not every one. The sample lists about 160,000 clones, 92% seen once, with about 4% in the top ten. The receptor comes from an adult in good health. The chain uses TRBV6-5 and TRBJ1-1; D perhaps matches TRBD1 (6 bases). The sample here was peripheral blood, taken on day 0 of MenACWY control vaccination. DNA of the CDR3: TGTGCCAGCAGTTACCCGGACAGTTTTGAAGCTTTCTTT. Translating it yields CASSYPDSFEAFF.